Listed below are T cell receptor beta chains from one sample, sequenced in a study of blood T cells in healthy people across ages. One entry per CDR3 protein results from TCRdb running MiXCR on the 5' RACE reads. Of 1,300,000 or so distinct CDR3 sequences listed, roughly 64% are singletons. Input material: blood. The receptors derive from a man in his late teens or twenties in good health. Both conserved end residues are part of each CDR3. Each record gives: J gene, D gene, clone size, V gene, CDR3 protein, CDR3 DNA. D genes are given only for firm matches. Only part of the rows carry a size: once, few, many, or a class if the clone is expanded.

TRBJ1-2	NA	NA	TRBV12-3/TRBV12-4	CASSLWDLGGYTF	TGTGCCAGCAGTTTGTGGGATTTGGGGGGCTACACCTTC
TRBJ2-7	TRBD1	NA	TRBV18	CASSPKDRVSTYEQYF	TGTGCCAGCTCCCCTAAGGACAGGGTATCGACTTACGAGCAGTACTTC
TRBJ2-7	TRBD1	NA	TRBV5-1	CASSKGDREKSYEQYF	TGCGCCAGCAGCAAAGGGGACAGGGAGAAATCCTACGAGCAGTACTTC
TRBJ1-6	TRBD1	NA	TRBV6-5	CASSYGEQGWNSPLHF	TGTGCCAGCAGTTACGGAGAACAGGGGTGGAATTCACCCCTCCACTTT
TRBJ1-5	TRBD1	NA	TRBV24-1	CATSDRTTGLPIWPQHF	TGTGCCACCAGTGATCGAACGACAGGGCTTCCCATTTGGCCCCAGCATTTT
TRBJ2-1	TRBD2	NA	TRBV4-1	CASSQEKGLVNEQFF	TGCGCCAGCAGCCAAGAGAAGGGACTAGTTAATGAGCAGTTCTTC
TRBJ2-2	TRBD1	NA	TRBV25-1	CASSEGQGWELFF	TGTGCCAGCAGTGAAGGACAGGGCTGGGAGCTGTTTTTT
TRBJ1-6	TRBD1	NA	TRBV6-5	CASRRPGQTNSPLHF	TGTGCCAGCAGACGCCCGGGACAGACTAATTCACCCCTCCACTTT
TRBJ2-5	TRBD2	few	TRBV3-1	CASSQDSLAGGFLETQYF	TGTGCCAGCAGCCAAGATTCACTAGCGGGAGGGTTCCTGGAGACCCAGTACTTC
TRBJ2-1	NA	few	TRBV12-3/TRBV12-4	CASSTIGFGEQFF	TGTGCCAGCAGTACCATCGGCTTTGGGGAGCAGTTCTTC
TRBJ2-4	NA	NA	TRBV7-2	CASSLIQTAPRTQYF	TGTGCCAGCAGCTTAATTCAGACAGCTCCCCGTACCCAGTACTTC
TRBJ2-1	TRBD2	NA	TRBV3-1	CASSLVHQRGTYEQFF	TGTGCCAGCAGCCTTGTGCACCAGCGGGGAACGTATGAGCAGTTCTTC
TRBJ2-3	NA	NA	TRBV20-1	CSAYSGAGAATDTQYF	TGCAGTGCGTACTCGGGCGCGGGGGCCGCCACAGATACGCAGTATTTT
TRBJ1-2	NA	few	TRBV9	CASSVVGADYGYTF	TGTGCCAGCAGCGTAGTAGGGGCAGACTATGGCTACACCTTC
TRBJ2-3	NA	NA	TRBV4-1	CASSQDVGPSTDTQYF	TGCGCCAGCAGCCAAGACGTGGGACCTAGCACAGATACGCAGTATTTT
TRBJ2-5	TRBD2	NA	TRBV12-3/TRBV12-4	CASNSGEGGDETQYF	TGTGCCAGCAACTCCGGCGAGGGAGGGGATGAGACCCAGTACTTC
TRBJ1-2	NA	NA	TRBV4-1	CASLGAGYGYTF	TGCGCCTCTCTTGGGGCGGGCTACGGCTACACCTTC
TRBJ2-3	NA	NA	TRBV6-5	CASSSQLSTDTQYF	TGTGCCAGCAGTTCACAGCTTAGCACAGATACGCAGTATTTT
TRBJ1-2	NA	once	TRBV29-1	CSAPRSRSGGYTF	TGCAGCGCCCCTCGATCGAGATCTGGTGGCTACACCTTC
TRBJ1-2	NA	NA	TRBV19	CASSANVLGAGYTF	TGTGCCAGTAGTGCGAACGTCCTTGGTGCTGGCTACACCTTC
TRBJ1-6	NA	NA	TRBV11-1	CASSRAPKDSPLHF	TGTGCCAGCAGCCGCGCCCCGAAAGATTCACCCCTCCACTTT
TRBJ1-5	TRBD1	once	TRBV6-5	CASRSGQARGPQHF	TGTGCCAGCAGATCCGGACAGGCTAGAGGGCCCCAGCATTTT
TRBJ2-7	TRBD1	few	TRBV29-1	CSVVGQGVAEQYF	TGCAGCGTTGTGGGACAGGGGGTCGCCGAGCAGTACTTC
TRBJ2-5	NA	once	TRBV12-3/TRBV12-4	CASSFLEGIETQYF	TGTGCCAGCAGTTTTTTGGAGGGGATAGAGACCCAGTACTTC
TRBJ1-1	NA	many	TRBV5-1	CASSLVNTEAFF	TGCGCCAGCAGCTTGGTGAACACTGAAGCTTTCTTT
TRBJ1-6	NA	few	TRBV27	CASSLTGTLLPLHF	TGTGCCAGCAGTTTAACAGGGACCCTCTTGCCCCTCCACTTT
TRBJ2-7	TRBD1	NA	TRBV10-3	CAIRAGQGYEQYF	TGTGCCATCAGGGCGGGACAGGGCTACGAGCAGTACTTC
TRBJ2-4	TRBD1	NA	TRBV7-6	CASRDFRGRTGNIQYF	TGTGCCAGCAGGGACTTCAGGGGGCGAACTGGAAACATTCAGTACTTC
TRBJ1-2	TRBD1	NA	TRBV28	CASSLIRDRANYGYTF	TGTGCCAGCAGTTTAATCCGGGACAGGGCAAACTATGGCTACACCTTC
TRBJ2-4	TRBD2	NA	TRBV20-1	CSARDRGTRFIQYF	TGCAGTGCTAGAGATCGGGGGACTAGGTTCATCCAGTACTTC
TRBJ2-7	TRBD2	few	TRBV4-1	CASSQDDPSGYEQYF	TGCGCCAGCAGCCAAGATGACCCTAGCGGCTACGAGCAGTACTTC
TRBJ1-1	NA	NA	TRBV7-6	CASSPPNRNTEAFF	TGTGCCAGCAGCCCGCCGAACAGGAACACTGAAGCTTTCTTT
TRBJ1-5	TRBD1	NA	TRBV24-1	CATSERDRGEDQPQHF	TGTGCCACCAGTGAAAGGGACAGGGGCGAGGATCAGCCCCAGCATTTT
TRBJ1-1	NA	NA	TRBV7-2	CASSLLQGFTEAFF	TGTGCCAGCAGCTTACTACAGGGTTTTACTGAAGCTTTCTTT
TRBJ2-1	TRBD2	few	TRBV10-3	CAISALGGLGEQFF	TGTGCCATCAGTGCCCTCGGGGGGTTAGGCGAGCAGTTCTTC
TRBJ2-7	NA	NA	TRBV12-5	CASGLVEYEQYF	TGTGCTAGTGGTTTGGTAGAGTACGAGCAGTACTTC
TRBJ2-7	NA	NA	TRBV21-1	CASSRETSGKSQYF	TGTGCCAGCAGCAGGGAGACTAGCGGGAAGTCCCAGTACTTC
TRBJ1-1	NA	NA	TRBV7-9	CASSARDGNRGPEAFF	TGTGCCAGCAGCGCCCGGGACGGAAATAGGGGCCCTGAAGCTTTCTTT
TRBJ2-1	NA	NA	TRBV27	CASSPAVSYNEQFF	TGTGCCAGCAGTCCTGCGGTTTCTTACAATGAGCAGTTCTTC
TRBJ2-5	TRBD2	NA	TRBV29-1	CSVSPGGTGTQYF	TGCAGCGTTTCCCCGGGGGGGACTGGGACCCAGTACTTC
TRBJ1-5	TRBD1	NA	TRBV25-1	CASSEGTGGNQPQHF	TGTGCCAGCAGTGAAGGGACAGGGGGAAATCAGCCCCAGCATTTT
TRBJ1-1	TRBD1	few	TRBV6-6	CASSLGQKEAFF	TGTGCCAGCAGCCTGGGACAGAAAGAAGCTTTCTTT
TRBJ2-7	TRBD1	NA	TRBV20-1	CSASARGKLEQYF	TGCAGTGCTAGCGCCAGGGGGAAACTCGAGCAGTACTTC
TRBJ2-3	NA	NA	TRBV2	CASTRGSTDTQYF	TGTGCCAGCACGCGGGGCAGCACAGATACGCAGTATTTT
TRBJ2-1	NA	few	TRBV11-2	CASSPSHSNEQFF	TGTGCCAGCAGCCCGTCCCATTCCAATGAGCAGTTCTTC
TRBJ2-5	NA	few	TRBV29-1	CSVGTKYQETQYF	TGCAGCGTTGGTACAAAGTACCAAGAGACCCAGTACTTC
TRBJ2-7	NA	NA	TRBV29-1	CSVAGRYEQYF	TGCAGCGTTGCCGGGCGCTACGAGCAGTACTTC
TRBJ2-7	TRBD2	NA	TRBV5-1	CASSPTSGTAYEQYF	TGCGCCAGCAGCCCCACTAGCGGGACTGCTTACGAGCAGTACTTC
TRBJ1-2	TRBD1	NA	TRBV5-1	CASSLSTGTGHSGYTF	TGCGCCAGCAGCTTAAGCACCGGGACAGGCCACTCTGGCTACACCTTC
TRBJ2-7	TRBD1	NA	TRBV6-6	CASSYSVFVGTGVDYEQYF	TGTGCCAGCAGCTATAGTGTTTTTGTGGGGACAGGGGTGGACTACGAGCAGTACTTC
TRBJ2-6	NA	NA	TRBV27	CASSLDTPGGANVLTF	TGTGCCAGCAGTTTGGACACTCCGGGTGGGGCCAACGTCCTGACTTTC
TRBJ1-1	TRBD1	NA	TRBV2	CASSDRTGGNTEAFF	TGTGCCAGCAGTGACCGGACAGGGGGTAACACTGAAGCTTTCTTT
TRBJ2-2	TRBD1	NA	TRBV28	CASSLSLDRGSSDTGELFF	TGTGCCAGCAGTTTGTCTCTGGACAGGGGATCCTCGGACACCGGGGAGCTGTTTTTT
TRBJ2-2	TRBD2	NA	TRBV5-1	CASSSGLAVNTGELFF	TGCGCCAGCAGCTCCGGACTAGCAGTAAACACCGGGGAGCTGTTTTTT
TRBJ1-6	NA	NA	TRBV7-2	CASSGSFNSPLHF	TGTGCCAGCAGCGGGTCTTTCAATTCACCCCTCCACTTT
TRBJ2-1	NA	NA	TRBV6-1	CASSESIGRGNEQFF	TGTGCCAGCAGTGAATCCATCGGACGTGGGAATGAGCAGTTCTTC
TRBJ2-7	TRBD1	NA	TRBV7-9	CASSLTGTEFYEQYF	TGTGCCAGCAGCCTAACCGGGACAGAATTCTACGAGCAGTACTTC